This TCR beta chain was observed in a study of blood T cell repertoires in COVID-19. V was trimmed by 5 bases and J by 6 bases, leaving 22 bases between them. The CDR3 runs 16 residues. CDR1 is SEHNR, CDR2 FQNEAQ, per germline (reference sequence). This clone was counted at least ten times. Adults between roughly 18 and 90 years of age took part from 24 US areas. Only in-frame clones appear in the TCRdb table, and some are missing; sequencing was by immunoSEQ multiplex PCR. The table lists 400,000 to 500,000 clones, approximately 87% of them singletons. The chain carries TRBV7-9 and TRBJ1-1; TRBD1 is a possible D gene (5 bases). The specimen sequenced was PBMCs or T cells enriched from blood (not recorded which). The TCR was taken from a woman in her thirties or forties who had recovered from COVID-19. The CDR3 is CASSPPWGEGYSEAFF. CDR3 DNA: TGTGCCAGCAGCCCACCCTGGGGGGAAGGGTACTCTGAAGCTTTCTTT.